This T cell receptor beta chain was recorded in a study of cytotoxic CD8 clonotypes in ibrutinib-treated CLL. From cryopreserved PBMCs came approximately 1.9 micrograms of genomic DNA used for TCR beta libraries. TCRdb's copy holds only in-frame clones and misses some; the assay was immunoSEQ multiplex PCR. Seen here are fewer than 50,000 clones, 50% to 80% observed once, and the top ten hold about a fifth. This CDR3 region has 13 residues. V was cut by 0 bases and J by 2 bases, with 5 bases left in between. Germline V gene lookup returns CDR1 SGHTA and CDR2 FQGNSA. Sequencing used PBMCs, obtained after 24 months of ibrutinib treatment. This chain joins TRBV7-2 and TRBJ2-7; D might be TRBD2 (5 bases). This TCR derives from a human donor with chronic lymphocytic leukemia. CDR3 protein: CASSLASAYEQYF. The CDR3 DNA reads TGTGCCAGCAGCTTAGCTAGCGCCTACGAGCAGTACTTC.